This TCR beta chain was recorded in a study of molecular identifiers for immune sequencing clone quantification. TCRdb independently ran MiXCR on the PCR reads; one entry per CDR3 protein. The sample holds 550,000 to 750,000 distinct CDR3 sequences; nearly 20% are singletons and the top ten take 0.85% to 0.9%. Trimming took off 4 bases at V and 5 bases at J, with 8 bases between the two ends. CDR3 size: 11 residues. Germline CDR1 reads DFQATT; CDR2 reads SNEGSKA (reference sequence). V and J are TRBV20-1 and TRBJ1-1; no firm D call. The receptor was derived from a human donor in good health. Some libraries in this study had Jurkat cell RNA spiked in. Material: naive CD8+ T cells from blood, with Jurkat cell RNA spiked in. Subset meaning: FACS-sorted CD8+CD4-CCR7+CD45RA+ naive T cells. In DNA, the CDR3 is TGCAGTGCTAAATTAATTACTGAAGCTTTCTTT. Protein sequence: CSAKLITEAFF.